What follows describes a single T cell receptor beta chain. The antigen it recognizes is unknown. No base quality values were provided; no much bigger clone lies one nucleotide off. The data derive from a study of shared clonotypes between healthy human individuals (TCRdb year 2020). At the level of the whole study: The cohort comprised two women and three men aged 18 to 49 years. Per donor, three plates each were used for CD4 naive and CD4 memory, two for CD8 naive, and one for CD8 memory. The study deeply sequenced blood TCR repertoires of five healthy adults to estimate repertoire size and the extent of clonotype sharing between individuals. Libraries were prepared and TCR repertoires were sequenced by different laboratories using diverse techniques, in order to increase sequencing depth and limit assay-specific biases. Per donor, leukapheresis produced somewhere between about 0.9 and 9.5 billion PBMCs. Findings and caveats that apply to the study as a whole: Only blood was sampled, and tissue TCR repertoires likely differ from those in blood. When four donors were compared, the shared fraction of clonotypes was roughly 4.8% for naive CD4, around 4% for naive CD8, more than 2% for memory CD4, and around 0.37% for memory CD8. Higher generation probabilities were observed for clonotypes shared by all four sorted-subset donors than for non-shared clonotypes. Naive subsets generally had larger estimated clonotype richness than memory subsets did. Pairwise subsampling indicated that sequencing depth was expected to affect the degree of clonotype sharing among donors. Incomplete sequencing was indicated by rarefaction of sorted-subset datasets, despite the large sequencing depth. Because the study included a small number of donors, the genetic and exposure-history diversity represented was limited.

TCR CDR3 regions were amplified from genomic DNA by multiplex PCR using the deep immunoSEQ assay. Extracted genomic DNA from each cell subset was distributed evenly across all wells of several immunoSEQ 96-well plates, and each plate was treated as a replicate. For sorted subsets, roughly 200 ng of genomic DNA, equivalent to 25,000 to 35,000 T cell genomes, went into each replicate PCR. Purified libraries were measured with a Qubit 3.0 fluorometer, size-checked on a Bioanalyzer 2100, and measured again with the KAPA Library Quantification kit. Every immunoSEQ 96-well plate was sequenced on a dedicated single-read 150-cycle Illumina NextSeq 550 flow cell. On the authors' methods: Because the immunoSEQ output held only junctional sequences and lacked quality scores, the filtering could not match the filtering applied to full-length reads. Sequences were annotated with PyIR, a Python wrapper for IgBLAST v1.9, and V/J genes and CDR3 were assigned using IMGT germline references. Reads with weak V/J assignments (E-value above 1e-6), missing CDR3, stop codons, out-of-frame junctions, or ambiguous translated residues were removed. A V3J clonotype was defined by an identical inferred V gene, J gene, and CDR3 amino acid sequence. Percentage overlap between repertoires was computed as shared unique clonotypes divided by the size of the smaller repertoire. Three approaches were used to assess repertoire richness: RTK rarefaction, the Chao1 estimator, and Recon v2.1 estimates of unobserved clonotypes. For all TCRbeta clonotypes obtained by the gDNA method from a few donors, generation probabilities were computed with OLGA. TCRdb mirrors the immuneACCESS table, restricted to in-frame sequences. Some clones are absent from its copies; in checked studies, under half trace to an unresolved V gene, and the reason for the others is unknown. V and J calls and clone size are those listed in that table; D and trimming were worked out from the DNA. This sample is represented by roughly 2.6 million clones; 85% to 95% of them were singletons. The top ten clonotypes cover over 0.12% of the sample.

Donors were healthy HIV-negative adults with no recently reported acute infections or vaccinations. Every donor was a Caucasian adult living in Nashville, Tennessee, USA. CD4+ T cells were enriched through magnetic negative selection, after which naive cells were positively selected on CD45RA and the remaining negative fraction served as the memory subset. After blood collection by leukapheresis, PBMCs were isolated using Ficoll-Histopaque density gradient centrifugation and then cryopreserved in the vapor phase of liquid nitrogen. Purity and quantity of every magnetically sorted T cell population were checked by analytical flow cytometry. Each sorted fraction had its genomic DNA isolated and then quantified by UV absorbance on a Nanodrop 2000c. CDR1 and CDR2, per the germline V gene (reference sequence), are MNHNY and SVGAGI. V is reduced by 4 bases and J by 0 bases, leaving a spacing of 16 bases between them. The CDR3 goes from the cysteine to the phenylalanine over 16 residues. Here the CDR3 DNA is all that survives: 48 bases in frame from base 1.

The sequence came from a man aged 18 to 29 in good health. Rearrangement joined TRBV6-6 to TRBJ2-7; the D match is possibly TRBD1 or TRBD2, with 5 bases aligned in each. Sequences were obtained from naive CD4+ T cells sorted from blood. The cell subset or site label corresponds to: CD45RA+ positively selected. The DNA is TGTGCCAGCAGTTCCCCTCCCGGGGCGAGCTCCTACGAGCAGTACTTC. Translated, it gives CASSSPPGASSYEQYF.